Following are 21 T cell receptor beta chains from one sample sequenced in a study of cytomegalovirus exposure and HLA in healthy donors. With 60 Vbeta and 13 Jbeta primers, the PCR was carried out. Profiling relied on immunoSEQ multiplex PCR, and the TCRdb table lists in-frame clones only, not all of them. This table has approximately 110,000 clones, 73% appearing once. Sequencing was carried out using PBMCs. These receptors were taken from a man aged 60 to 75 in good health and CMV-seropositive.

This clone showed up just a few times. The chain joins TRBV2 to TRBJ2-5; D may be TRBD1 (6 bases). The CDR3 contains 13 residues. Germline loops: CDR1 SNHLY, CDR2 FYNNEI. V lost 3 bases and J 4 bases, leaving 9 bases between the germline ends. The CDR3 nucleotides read TGTGCCAGCAGTGATGGGGGCACAGAGACCCAGTACTTC. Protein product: CASSDGGTETQYF.

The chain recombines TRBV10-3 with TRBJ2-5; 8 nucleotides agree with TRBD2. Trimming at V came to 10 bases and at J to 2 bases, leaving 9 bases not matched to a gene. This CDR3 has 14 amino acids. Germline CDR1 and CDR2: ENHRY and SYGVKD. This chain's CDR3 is CASSWSGGQETQYF. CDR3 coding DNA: TGTGCCAGTTCATGGAGCGGGGGACAAGAGACCCAGTACTTC.

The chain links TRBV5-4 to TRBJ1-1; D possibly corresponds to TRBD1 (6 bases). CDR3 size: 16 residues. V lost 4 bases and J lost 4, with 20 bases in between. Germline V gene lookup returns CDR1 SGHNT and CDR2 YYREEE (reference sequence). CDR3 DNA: TGTGCCAGCAGCCGGGTGGGGGGGGGCCTTGGCACTGAAGCTTTCTTT. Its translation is CASSRVGGGLGTEAFF.

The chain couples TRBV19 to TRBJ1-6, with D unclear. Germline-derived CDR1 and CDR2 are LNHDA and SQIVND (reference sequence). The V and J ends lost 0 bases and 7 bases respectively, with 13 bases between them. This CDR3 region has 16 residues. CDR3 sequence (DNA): TGTGCCAGTAGTATAGATCTGGGCCCTCCGAATTCACCCCTCCACTTT. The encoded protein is CASSIDLGPPNSPLHF. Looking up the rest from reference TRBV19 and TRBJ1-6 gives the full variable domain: DGGITQSPKYLFRKEGQNVTLSCEQNLNHDAMYWYRQDPGQGLRLIYYSQIVNDFQKGDIAEGYSVSREKKESFPLTVTSAQKNPTAFYLCASSIDLGPPNSPLHFGNGTRLTVT.

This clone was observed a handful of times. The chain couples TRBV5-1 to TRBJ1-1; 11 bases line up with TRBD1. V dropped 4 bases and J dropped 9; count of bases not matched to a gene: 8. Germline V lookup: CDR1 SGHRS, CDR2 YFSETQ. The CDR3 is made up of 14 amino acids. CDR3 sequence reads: CASSPADRGRKAFF. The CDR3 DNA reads TGCGCCAGCAGCCCAGCGGACAGGGGGCGAAAAGCTTTCTTT.

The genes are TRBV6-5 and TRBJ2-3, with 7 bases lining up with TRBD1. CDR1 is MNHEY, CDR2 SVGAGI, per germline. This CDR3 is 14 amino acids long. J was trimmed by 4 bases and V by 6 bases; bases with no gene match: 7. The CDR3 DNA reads TGTGCCAGCAGGTTGGCGAGGGGGCCAGATACGCAGTATTTT. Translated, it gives CASRLARGPDTQYF.

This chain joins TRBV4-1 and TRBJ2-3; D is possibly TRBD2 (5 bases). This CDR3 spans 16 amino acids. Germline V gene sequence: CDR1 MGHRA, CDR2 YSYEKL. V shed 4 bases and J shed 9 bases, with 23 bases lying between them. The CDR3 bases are TGCGCCAGCAGCCCAACTCGGGTAAGGAGGATAGACACGCAGTATTTT. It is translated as CASSPTRVRRIDTQYF.

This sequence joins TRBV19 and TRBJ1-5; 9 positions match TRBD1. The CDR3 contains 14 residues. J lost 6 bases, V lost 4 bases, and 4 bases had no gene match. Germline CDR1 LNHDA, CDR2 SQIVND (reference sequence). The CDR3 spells CASSTQGASQPQHF. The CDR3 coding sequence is TGTGCCAGTAGTACACAGGGGGCGTCTCAGCCCCAGCATTTT.

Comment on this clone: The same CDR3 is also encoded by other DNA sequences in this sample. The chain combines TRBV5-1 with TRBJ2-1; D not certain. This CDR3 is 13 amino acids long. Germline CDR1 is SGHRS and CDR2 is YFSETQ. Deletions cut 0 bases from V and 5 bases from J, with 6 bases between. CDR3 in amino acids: CASSLGTNNEQFF. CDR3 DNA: TGCGCCAGCAGCTTGGGAACTAACAATGAGCAGTTCTTC.

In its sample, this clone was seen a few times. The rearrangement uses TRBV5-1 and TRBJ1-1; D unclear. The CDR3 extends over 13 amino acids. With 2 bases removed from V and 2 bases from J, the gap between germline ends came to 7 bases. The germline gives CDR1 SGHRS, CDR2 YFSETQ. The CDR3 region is CASSFDGNTEAFF. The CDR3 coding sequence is TGCGCCAGCAGCTTTGATGGCAACACTGAAGCTTTCTTT.

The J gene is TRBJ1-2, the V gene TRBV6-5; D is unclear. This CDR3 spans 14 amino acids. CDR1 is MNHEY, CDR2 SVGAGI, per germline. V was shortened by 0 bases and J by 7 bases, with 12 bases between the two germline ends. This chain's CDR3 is CASSYSVSGGGYTF. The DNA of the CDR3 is TGTGCCAGCAGTTACTCGGTATCAGGAGGTGGCTACACCTTC.

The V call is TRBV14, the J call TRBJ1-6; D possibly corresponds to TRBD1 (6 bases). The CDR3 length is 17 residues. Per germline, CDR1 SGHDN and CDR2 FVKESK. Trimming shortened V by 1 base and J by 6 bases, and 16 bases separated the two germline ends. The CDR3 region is CASSQVMTGPSNSPLHF. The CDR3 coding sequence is TGTGCCAGCAGCCAAGTAATGACAGGCCCTAGTAATTCACCCCTCCACTTT.

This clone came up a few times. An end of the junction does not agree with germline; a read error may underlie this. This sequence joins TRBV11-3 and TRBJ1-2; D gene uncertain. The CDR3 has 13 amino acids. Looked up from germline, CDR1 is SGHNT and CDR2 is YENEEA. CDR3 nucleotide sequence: TGTGCCAGCAGCTTAGGTGAATTGGGCCGTATTTCCTTC. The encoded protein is CASSLGELGRISF.

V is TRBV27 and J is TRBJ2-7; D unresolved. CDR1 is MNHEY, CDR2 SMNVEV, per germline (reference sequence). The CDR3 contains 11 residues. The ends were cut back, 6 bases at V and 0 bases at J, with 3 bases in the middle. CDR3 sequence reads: CASSGSYEQYF. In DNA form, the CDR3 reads TGTGCCAGCAGCGGCTCCTACGAGCAGTACTTC.

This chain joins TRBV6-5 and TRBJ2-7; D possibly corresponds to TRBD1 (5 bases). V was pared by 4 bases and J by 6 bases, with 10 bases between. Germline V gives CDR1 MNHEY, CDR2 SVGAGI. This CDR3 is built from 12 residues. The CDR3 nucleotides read TGTGCCAGCAGTTCGCAGGGATTCGAGCAGTACTTC. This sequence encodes CASSSQGFEQYF.

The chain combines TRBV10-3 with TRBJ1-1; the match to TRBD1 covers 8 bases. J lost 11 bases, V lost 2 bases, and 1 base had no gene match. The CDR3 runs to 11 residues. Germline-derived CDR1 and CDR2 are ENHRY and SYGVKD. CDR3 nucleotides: TGTGCCATCAGTGAGGGACAGGGTGCTTTCTTT. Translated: CAISEGQGAFF.

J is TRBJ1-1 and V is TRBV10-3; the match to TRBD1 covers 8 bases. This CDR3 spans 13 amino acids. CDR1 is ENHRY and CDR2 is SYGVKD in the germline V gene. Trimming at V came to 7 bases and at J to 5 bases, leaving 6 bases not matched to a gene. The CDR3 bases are TGTGCCATCAACGACAGGGGAAGTACTGAAGCTTTCTTT. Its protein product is CAINDRGSTEAFF.

CDR3 nucleotide sequence: TGTGCCTGGAGTAGGGGAGGGTTAATCCTCTACGAGCAGTACTTC. Translation gives CAWSRGGLILYEQYF. This chain uses TRBV30 with TRBJ2-7, with 7 bases lining up with TRBD2. The V and J ends lost 2 bases and 3 bases, in that order; junction bases with no gene match: 10. CDR1 and CDR2 (germline): GTSNPN, SVGIG (reference sequence). The CDR3 loop spans 15 amino acids.

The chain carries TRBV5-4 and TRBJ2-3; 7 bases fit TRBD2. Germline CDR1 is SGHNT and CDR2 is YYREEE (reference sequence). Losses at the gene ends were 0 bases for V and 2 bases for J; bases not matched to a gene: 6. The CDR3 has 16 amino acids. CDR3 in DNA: TGTGCCAGCAGCTTGGCCCCAGCGGGGATCACAGATACGCAGTATTTT. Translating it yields CASSLAPAGITDTQYF.

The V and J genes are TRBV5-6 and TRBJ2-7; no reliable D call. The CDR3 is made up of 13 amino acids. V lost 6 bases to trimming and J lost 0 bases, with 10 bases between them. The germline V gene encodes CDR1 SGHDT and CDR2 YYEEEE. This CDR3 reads CASTHRGSYEQYF. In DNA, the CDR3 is TGTGCCAGCACCCATCGAGGCTCCTACGAGCAGTACTTC.

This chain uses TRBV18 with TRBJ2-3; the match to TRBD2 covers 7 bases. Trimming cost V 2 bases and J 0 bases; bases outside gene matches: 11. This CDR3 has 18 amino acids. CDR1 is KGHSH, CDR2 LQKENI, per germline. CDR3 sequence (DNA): TGTGCCAGCTCACCAATTCTCGTCGCTAGCGGTAGCACAGATACGCAGTATTTT. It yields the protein CASSPILVASGSTDTQYF.